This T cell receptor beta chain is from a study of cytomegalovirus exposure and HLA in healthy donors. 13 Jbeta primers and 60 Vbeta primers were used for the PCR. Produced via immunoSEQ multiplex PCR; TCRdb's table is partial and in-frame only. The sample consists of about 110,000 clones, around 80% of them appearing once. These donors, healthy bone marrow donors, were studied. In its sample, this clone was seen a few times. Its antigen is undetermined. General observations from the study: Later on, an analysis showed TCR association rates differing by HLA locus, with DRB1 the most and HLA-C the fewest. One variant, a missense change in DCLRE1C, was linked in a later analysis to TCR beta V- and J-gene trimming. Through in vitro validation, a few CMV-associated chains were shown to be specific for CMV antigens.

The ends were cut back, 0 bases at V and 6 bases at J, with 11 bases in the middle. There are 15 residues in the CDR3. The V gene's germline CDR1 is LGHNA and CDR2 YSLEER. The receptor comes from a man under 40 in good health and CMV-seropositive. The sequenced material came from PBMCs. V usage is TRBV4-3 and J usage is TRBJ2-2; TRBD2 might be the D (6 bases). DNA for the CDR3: TGCGCCAGCAGCCAAGACGGGGGTGGGGCCGGGGAGCTGTTTTTT. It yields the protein CASSQDGGGAGELFF.